Below, 15 T cell receptor beta chains from the same sample are listed, as sequenced in a study of CD8+ T cells in alopecia areata. The treatment was: oral pan-JAK inhibitor, 5-10 mg twice daily. As the sequencing template, cDNA was produced by extracting RNA and reverse transcribing it. Repertoires were generated with immunoSEQ multiplex PCR, while TCRdb's copy carries only in-frame clones and drops some. This table holds about 160,000 clones, roughly two thirds found once. Sequencing was performed on CD4+ T cells sorted from blood, taken at week 4, from a patient treated with tofacitinib. Every receptor here comes from a human donor with alopecia areata.

The chain combines TRBV2 with TRBJ1-5, with a tentative D call TRBD1 (5 bases). CDR1 and CDR2 from the germline V gene are SNHLY and FYNNEI. This CDR3 is 15 amino acids long. V lost 5 bases and J 1 base, leaving 12 bases between the germline ends. The CDR3 DNA is TGTGCCAGCAGTCGAACCGGGACGAGCAATCAGCCCCAGCATTTT. This translates into CASSRTGTSNQPQHF.

This clone was found a few times. This chain links TRBV29-1 with TRBJ2-3, with a tentative D call TRBD1 (6 bases). There are 12 residues in the CDR3. Germline-derived CDR1 and CDR2 are SQVTM and ANQGSEA. Trimming pared 3 bases from V and 4 bases from J, leaving 8 bases between. The CDR3 DNA is TGCAGCGTTGAGGGGGCGTCAGATACGCAGTATTTT. Its translation: CSVEGASDTQYF.

This clone was seen a few times. This chain uses TRBV6-1 with TRBJ1-3; no clear D gene. V lost 8 bases, J lost 0 bases, and 11 bases lay in between. This CDR3 has 14 amino acids. From germline, CDR1 is MNHNS and CDR2 SASEGT. In nucleotides, the CDR3 is TGTGCCAGCGGAGGACGGAGCTCTGGAAACACCATATATTTT. Translated, it gives CASGGRSSGNTIYF.

The rearrangement uses TRBV9 and TRBJ1-2; TRBD1 agrees at 7 bases. The CDR3 runs to 13 residues. Trimming at V came to 3 bases and at J to 8 bases, leaving 7 bases not matched to a gene. Germline V CDR1 and CDR2: SGDLS, YYNGEE. Here the CDR3 reads CASSADRVEGYTF. DNA for the CDR3: TGTGCCAGCAGCGCCGACAGGGTGGAAGGCTACACCTTC.

The table lists this clone with a few counts. Written as DNA, the CDR3 is TGTGCCAGCAGCGTAGGGGGCCCCGATTCTGGGGCCAACGTCCTGACTTTC. Residues: CASSVGGPDSGANVLTF. The rearrangement joins TRBV9 to TRBJ2-6, with D possibly TRBD1 on 5 matching bases. This CDR3 region has 17 residues. Looked up from germline, CDR1 is SGDLS and CDR2 is YYNGEE. Trimming removed 0 bases from V and 1 base from J, with 11 bases in between.

The chain uses TRBV29-1 and TRBJ2-6; D gene unclear. This CDR3 spans 12 amino acids. Germline V gene lookup returns CDR1 SQVTM and CDR2 ANQGSEA. Deletions cut 6 bases from V and 8 bases from J, with 11 bases between. The CDR3 here is CSVDTGSNVLTF. For the CDR3, the DNA is TGCAGCGTGGATACCGGGTCCAACGTCCTGACTTTC. Full variable domain (outside the CDR3, taken from reference TRBV29-1 and TRBJ2-6): SAVISQKPSRDICQRGTSLTIQCQVDSQVTMMFWYRQQPGQSLTLIATANQGSEATYESGFVIDKFPISRPNLTFSTLTVSNMSPEDSSIYLCSVDTGSNVLTFGAGSRLTVL.

The V call is TRBV4-3, the J call TRBJ2-6; 8 positions match TRBD1. Unmatched junction bases numbered 3, after V lost 0 bases and J lost 2 bases. CDR1 and CDR2 (germline): LGHNA, YSLEER. CDR3 length equals 17 residues. CDR3 sequence (DNA): TGCGCCAGCAGCCAAGAGCTCAGGGGGCCTGGGGCCAACGTCCTGACTTTC. Translated, it gives CASSQELRGPGANVLTF.

The V gene is TRBV29-1, the J gene TRBJ2-7; tentatively, D is TRBD1 (6 bases). The CDR3 runs 12 residues. Per the germline V gene, CDR1 is SQVTM and CDR2 is ANQGSEA. With 2 bases removed from V and 2 bases from J, the gap between germline ends came to 7 bases. In DNA form, the CDR3 reads TGCAGCGTTGAAACAGGGCCCTACGAGCAGTACTTC. Amino acids: CSVETGPYEQYF.

The chain combines TRBV29-1 with TRBJ2-5; the match to TRBD2 covers 11 bases. Germline V lookup: CDR1 SQVTM, CDR2 ANQGSEA. CDR3 length equals 13 residues. V shed 4 bases and J 5 bases; nucleotides not matched to a gene: 3. Written as DNA, the CDR3 is TGCAGCGTTGTTAGACTAGCGGGGGAGACCCAGTACTTC. Its translation: CSVVRLAGETQYF.

The chain is built from TRBV25-1 and TRBJ2-5, with TRBD2 identical over 10 bases. V was pared by 3 bases and J by 4 bases, with 5 bases of the junction left unmatched. The CDR3 is made up of 15 amino acids. CDR1 and CDR2 (germline): MGHDK, SYGVNS. In nucleotides, the CDR3 is TGTGCCAGCAGTGACGGGACTAGCGTTGGAGAGACCCAGTACTTC. Translating gives CASSDGTSVGETQYF.

The V gene is TRBV20-1, the J gene TRBJ2-1; D perhaps matches TRBD2 (6 bases). This CDR3 contains 11 residues. Germline loops: CDR1 DFQATT, CDR2 SNEGSKA (reference sequence). V shed 6 bases and J shed 9 bases, with 12 bases lying between them. The CDR3 sequence is CSADGGPEQFF. The CDR3 DNA is TGCAGTGCGGACGGGGGTCCTGAGCAGTTCTTC.

V usage is TRBV5-6 and J usage is TRBJ2-7; D may be TRBD1 or TRBD2 (6 bases each). The germline V gene has CDR1 SGHDT and CDR2 YYEEEE. V shed 4 bases and J shed 0 bases, with 14 bases lying between them. The CDR3 length is 15 residues. The CDR3: CASSRGTLSSYEQYF. The DNA of the CDR3 is TGTGCCAGCAGCCGGGGGACATTGAGCTCCTACGAGCAGTACTTC. Full variable domain (outside the CDR3, taken from reference TRBV5-6 and TRBJ2-7): DAGVTQSPTHLIKTRGQQVTLRCSPKSGHDTVSWYQQALGQGPQFIFQYYEEEERQRGNFPDRFSGHQFPNYSSELNVNALLLGDSALYLCASSRGTLSSYEQYFGPGTRLTVT.

This clone occurred a few times. V usage is TRBV29-1 and J usage is TRBJ2-5; the D is unclear. Trimming removed 4 bases from V and 3 bases from J, with 9 bases in between. The CDR3 length is 12 residues. The germline CDR1 and CDR2 sequences are SQVTM and ANQGSEA. The CDR3 nucleotides read TGCAGCGTTGCCCGGGCAGAAGAGACCCAGTACTTC. Its protein is CSVARAEETQYF.

The genes are TRBV9 and TRBJ1-6; 8 nucleotides match TRBD1. The CDR3 has 15 amino acids. The germline gives CDR1 SGDLS, CDR2 YYNGEE. With V trimmed by 0 bases and J by 7 bases, 3 bases remained unmatched. CDR3 nucleotide sequence: TGTGCCAGCAGCGTAGGACAGGGGACCAATTCACCCCTCCACTTT. Protein product: CASSVGQGTNSPLHF.

V and J are TRBV6-5 and TRBJ2-5; 7 bases map to TRBD2. J gave up 3 bases and V 8 bases, and 0 bases lay outside the gene matches. Germline loops: CDR1 MNHEY, CDR2 SVGAGI. The CDR3 is 11 residues long. Written as DNA, the CDR3 is TGTGCCAGCCTAGCGGAAGAGACCCAGTACTTC. Translation gives CASLAEETQYF.